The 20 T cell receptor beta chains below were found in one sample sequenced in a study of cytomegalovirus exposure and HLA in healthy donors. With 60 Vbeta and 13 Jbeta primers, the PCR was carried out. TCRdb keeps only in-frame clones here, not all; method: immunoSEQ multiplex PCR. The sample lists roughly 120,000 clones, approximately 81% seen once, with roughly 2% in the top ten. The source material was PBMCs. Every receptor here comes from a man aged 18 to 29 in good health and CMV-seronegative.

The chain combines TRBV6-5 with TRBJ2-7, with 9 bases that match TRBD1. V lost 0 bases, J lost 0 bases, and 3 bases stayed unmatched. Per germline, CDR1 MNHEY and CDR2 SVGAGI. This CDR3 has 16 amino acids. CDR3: CASSYSTGGSSYEQYF. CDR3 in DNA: TGTGCCAGCAGTTACTCAACAGGGGGCAGCTCCTACGAGCAGTACTTC.

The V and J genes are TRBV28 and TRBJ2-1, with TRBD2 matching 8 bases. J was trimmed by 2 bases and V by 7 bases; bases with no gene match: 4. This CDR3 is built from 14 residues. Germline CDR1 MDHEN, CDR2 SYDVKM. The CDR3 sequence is CASTAGGPYNEQFF. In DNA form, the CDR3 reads TGTGCCAGCACCGCGGGAGGACCCTACAATGAGCAGTTCTTC.

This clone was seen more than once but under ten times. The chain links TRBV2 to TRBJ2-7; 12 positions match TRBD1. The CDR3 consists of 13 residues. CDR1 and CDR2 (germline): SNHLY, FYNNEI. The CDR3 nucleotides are TGTGCCAGCAGTGCCAGGGACAGGGGGCTGCTTGGAGTC. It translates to CASSARDRGLLGV.

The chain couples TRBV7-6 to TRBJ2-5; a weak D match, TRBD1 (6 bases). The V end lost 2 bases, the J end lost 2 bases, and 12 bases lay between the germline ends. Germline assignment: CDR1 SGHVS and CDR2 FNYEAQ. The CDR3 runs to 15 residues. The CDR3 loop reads CASSLLGGEQETQYF. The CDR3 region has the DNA TGTGCCAGCAGCTTATTAGGGGGTGAGCAAGAGACCCAGTACTTC.

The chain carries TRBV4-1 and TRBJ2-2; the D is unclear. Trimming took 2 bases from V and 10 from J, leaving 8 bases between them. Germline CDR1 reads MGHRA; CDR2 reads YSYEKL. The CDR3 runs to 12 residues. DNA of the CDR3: TGCGCCAGCAGCCAATTCGAGGAGGAGCTGTTTTTT. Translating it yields CASSQFEEELFF.

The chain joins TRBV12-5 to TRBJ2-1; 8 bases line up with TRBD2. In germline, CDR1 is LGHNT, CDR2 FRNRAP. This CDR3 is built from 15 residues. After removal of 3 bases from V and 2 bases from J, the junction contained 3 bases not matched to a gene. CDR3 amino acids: CASGLAGATYNEQFF. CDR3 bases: TGTGCTAGTGGTTTAGCGGGGGCAACCTACAATGAGCAGTTCTTC. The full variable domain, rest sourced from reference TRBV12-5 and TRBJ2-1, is DARVTQTPRHKVTEMGQEVTMRCQPILGHNTVFWYRQTMMQGLELLAYFRNRAPLDDSGMPKDRFSAEMPDATLATLKIQPSEPRDSAVYFCASGLAGATYNEQFFGPGTRLTVL.

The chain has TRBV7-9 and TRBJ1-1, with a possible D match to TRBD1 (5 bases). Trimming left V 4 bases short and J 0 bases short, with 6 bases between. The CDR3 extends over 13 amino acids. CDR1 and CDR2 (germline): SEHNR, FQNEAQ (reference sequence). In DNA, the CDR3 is TGTGCCAGCAGCTCACAGGTGAACACTGAAGCTTTCTTT. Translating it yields CASSSQVNTEAFF.

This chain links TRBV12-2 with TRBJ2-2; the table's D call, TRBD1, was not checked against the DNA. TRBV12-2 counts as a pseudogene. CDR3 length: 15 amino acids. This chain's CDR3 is CASGRDRGRTGELFF. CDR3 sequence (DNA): TGTGCAAGTGGCCGGGACAGGGGGCGGACCGGGGAGCTGTTTTTT.

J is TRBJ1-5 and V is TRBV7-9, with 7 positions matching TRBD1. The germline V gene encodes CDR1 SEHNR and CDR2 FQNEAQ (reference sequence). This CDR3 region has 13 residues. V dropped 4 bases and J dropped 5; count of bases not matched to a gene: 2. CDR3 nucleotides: TGTGCCAGCAGCTCTCAGGGGGATCAGCCCCAGCATTTT. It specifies CASSSQGDQPQHF.

The CDR3 loop reads CASSLGGASETQYF. CDR3 sequence (DNA): TGTGCCAGCAGCCTAGGGGGCGCCTCAGAGACCCAGTACTTC. The chain links TRBV6-1 to TRBJ2-5, with 7 bases that match TRBD1. CDR1 is MNHNS and CDR2 is SASEGT in the germline V gene. The CDR3 sequence is 14 residues long. Trimming removed 6 bases from V and 4 bases from J; junction bases left unmatched: 8.

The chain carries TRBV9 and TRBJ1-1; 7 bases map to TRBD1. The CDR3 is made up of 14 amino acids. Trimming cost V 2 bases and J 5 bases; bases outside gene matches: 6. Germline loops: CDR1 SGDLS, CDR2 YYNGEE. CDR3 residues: CASSVTGAGTEAFF. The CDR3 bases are TGTGCCAGCAGCGTCACAGGGGCAGGGACTGAAGCTTTCTTT.

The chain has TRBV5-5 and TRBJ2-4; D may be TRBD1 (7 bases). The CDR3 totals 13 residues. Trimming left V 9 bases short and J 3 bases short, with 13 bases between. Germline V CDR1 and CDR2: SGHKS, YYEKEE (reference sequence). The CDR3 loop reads CATRGAVKNIQYF. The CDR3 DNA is TGTGCCACCAGGGGGGCGGTCAAAAACATTCAGTACTTC.

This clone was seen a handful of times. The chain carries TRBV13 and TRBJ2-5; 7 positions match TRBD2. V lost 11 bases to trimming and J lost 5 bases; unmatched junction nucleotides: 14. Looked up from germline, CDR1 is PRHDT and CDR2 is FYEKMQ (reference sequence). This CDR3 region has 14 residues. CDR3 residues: CAASRGGTHETQYF. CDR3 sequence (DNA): TGTGCCGCCTCTAGGGGAGGGACTCACGAGACCCAGTACTTC.

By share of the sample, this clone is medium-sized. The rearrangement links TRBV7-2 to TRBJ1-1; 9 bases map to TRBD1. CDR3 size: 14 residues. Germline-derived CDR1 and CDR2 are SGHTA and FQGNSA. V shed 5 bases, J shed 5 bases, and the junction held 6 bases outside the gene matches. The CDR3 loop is CASSLTGGLTEAFF. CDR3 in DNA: TGTGCCAGCAGCCTCACAGGGGGCTTGACTGAAGCTTTCTTT.

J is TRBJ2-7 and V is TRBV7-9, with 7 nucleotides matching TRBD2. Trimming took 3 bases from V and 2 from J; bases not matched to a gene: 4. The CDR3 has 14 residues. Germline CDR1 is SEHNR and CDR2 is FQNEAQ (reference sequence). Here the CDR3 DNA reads TGTGCCAGCAGCTTTCCGGGGGGTCCCTACGAGCAGTACTTC. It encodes CASSFPGGPYEQYF. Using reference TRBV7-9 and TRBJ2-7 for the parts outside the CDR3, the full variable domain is DTGVSQNPRHKITKRGQNVTFRCDPISEHNRLYWYRQTLGQGPEFLTYFQNEAQLEKSRLLSDRFSAERPKGSFSTLEIQRTEQGDSAMYLCASSFPGGPYEQYFGPGTRLTVT.

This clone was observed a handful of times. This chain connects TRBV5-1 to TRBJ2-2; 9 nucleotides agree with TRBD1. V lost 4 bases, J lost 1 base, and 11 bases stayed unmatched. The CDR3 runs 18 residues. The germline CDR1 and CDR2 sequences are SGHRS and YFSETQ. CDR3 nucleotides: TGCGCCAGCAGCGGGGACAGGGTAAAAAGAAGGAACACCGGGGAGCTGTTTTTT. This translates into CASSGDRVKRRNTGELFF.

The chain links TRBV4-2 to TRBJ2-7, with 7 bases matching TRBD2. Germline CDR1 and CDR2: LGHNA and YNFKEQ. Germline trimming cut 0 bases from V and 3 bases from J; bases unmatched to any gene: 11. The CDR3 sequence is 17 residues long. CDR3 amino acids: CASSQDPTGGSSYEQYF. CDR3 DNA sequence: TGTGCCAGCAGCCAAGATCCTACTGGCGGGAGTAGCTACGAGCAGTACTTC.

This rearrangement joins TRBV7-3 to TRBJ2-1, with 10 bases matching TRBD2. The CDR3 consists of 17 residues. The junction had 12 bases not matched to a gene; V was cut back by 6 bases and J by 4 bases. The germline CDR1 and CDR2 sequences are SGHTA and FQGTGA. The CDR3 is CASSPAMEREGYNEQFF. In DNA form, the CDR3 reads TGTGCCAGCAGTCCCGCGATGGAGCGGGAGGGATACAATGAGCAGTTCTTC.

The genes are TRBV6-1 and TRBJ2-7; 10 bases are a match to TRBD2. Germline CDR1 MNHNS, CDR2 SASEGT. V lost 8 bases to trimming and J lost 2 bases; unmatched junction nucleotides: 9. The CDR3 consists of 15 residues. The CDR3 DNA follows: TGTGCCAGCCAGAAGTCTCTAGCGGGAGCCTACGAGCAGTACTTC. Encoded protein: CASQKSLAGAYEQYF.

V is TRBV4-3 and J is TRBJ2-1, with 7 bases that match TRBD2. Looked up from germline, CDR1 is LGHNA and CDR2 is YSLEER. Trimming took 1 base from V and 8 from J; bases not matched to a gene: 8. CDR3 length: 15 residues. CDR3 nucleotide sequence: TGCGCCAGCAGCCAAGGGACTAGAACGGGCGATGAGCAGTTCTTC. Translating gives CASSQGTRTGDEQFF.